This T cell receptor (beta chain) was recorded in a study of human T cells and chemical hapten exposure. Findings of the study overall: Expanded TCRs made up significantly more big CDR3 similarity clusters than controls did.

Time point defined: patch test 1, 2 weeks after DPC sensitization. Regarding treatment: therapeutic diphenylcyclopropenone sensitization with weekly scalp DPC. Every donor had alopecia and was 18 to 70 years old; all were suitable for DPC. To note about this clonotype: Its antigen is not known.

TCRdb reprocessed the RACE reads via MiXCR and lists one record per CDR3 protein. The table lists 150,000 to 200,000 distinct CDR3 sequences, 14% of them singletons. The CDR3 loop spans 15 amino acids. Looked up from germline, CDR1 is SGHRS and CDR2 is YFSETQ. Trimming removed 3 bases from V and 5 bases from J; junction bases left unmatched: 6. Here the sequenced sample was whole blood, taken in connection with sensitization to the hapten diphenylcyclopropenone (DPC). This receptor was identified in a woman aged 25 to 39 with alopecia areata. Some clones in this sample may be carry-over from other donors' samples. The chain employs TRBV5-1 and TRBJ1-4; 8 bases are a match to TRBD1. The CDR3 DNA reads TGCGCCAGCAGCTCCGGACAGGGCAAGAATGAAAAACTGTTTTTT. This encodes CASSSGQGKNEKLFF.